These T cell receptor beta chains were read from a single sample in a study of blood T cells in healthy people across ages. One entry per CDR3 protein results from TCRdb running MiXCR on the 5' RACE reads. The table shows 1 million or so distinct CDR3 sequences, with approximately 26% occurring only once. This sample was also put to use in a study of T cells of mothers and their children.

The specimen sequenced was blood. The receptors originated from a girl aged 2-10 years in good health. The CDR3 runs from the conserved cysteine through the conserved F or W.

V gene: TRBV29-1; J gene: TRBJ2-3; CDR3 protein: CSVELAFTDTQYF
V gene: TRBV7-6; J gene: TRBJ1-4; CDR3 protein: CASKLLSSSGEKLFF
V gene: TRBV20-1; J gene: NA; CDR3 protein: CSASGLRDRSYEQYF
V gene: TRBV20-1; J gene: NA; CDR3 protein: CSAIGGVPNEQFF
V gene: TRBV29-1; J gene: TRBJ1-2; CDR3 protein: CSVDGSRENYGYTF
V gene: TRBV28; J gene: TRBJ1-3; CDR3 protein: CASSIQKQHGNTIYF
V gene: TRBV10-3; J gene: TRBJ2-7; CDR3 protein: CAIGSGYEQYF
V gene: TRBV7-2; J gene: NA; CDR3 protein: CASSTGLGGEQYF
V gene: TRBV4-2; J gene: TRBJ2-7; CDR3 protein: CASSQDRLNYEQYF
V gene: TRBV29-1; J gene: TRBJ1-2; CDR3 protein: CSTTENYGYTF
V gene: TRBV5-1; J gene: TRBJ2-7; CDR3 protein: CASRSDENYEQYF
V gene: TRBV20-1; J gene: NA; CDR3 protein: CSARDLARGTYEQYF
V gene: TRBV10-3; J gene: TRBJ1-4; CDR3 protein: CAIRPGQGVLANEKLFF
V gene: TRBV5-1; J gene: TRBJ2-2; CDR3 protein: CASSLSQNTGELFF
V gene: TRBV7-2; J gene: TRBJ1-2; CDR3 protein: CASSLQTGANYGYTF
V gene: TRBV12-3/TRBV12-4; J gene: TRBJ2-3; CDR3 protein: CASSLRKRGREEKDTQYF
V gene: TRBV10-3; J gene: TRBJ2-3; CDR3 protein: CAIRTGDSTDTQYF
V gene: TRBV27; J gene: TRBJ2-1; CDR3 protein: CASSTNGRSSYNEQFF
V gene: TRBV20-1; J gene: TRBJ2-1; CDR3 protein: CSARRTEANEQFF
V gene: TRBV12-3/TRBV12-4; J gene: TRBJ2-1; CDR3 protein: CASTYLAGDNEQFF
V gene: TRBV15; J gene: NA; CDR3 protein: CATSTHLGSYEQYF
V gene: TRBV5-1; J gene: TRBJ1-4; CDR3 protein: CASSLFGVQGEKLFF
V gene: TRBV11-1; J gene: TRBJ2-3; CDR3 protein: CASSSTTDTQYF
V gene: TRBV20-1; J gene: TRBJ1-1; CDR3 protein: CSARYIREGNTEAFF
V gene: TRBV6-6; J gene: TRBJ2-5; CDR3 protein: CASRSKSGGMKETQYF
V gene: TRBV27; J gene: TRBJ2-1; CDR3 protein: CASGKEWFNEQFF
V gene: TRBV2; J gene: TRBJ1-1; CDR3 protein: CASSESRTEAFF
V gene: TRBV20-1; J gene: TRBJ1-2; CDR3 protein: CSARDILGDGYTF
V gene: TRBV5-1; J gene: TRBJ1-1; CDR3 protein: CASSLVADEAFF